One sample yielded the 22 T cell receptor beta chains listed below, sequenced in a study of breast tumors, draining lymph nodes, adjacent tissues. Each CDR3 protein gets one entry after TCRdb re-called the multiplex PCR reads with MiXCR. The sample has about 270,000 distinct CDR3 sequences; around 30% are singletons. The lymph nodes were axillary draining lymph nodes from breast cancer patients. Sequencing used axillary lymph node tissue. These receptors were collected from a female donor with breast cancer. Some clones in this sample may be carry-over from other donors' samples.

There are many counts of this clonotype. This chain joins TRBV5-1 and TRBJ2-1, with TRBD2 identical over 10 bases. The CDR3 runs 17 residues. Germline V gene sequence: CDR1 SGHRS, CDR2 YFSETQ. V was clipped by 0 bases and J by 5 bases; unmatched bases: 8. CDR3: CASSLGVRLAGNNEQFF. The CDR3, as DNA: TGCGCCAGCAGCTTGGGTGTTAGACTAGCGGGCAACAATGAGCAGTTCTTC.

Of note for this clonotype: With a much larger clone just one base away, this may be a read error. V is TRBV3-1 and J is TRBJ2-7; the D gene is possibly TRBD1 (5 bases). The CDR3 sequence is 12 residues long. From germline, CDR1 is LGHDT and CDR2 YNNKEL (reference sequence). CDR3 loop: CSSSQGASEQYF. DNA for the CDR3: TGTTCCAGCAGCCAAGGGGCTAGTGAGCAGTACTTC.

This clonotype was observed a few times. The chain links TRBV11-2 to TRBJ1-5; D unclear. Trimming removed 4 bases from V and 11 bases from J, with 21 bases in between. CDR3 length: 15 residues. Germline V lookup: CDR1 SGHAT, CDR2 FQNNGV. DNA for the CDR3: TGTGCCAGCAGCTCGAGACTAGCGGTACAAGAGACCCAGCATTTT. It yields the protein CASSSRLAVQETQHF.

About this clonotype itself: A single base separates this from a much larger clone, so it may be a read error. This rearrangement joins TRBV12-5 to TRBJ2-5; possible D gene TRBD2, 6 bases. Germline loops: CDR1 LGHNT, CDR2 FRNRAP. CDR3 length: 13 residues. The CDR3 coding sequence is TGTGCTAGTGGCAGCTGGGGGGAAGAGACCCGGTACTTC. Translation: CASGSWGEETRYF.

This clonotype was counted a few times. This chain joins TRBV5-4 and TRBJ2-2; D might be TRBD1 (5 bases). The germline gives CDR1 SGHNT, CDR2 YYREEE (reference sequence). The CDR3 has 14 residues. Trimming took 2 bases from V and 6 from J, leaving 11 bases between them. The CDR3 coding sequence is TGTGCCAGCAGCTTTATATCAGGGTCCGGGGAGCTGTTTTTT. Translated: CASSFISGSGELFF.

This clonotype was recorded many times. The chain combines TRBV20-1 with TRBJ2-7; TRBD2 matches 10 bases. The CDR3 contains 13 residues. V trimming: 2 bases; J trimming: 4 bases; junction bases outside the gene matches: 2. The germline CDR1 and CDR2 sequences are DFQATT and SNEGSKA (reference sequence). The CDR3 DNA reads TGCAGTGCTAGACTAGCGGGAGTATACGAGCAGTACTTC. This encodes CSARLAGVYEQYF.

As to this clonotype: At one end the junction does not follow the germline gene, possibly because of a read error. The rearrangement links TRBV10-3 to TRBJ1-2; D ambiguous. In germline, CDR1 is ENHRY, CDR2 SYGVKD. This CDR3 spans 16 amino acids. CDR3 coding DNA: TGTGCCATCAAAAAGTCCCCGACACCTCGAAACTATGGCTGCACCTTC. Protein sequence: CAIKKSPTPRNYGCTF.

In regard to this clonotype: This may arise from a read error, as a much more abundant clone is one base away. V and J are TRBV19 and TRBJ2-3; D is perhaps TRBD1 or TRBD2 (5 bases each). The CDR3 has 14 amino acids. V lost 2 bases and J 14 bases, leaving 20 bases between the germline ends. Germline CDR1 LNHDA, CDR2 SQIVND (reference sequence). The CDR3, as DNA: TGTGCCAGTAGTATATCCCGGGACGCAGCTTCGCGGTATTTT. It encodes CASSISRDAASRYF.

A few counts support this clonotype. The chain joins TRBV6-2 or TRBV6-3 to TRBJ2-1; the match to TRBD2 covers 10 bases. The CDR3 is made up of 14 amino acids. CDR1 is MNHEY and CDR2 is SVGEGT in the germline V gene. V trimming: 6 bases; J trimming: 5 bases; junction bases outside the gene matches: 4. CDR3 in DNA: TGTGCCAGCAGAACTAGCGGGAACCACAATGAGCAGTTCTTC. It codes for CASRTSGNHNEQFF.

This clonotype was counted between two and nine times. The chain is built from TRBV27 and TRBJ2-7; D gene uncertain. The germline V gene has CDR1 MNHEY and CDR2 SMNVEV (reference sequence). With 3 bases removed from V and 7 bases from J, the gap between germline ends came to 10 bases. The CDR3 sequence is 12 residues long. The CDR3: CASSFFLGEQYF. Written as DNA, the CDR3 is TGTGCCAGCAGTTTCTTTTTAGGGGAGCAGTACTTC.

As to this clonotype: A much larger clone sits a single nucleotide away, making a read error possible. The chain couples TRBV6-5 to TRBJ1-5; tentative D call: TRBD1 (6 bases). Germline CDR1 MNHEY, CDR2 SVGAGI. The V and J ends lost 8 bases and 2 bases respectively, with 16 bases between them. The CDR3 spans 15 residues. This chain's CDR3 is CASPRDRQGNQPQHF. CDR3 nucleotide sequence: TGTGCCAGCCCCCGAGATAGACAGGGCAATCAGCCCCAGCATTTT.

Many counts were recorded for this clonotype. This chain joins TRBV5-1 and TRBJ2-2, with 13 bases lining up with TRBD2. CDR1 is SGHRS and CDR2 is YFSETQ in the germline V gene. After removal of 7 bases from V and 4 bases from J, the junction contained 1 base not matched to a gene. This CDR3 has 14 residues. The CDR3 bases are TGCGCCAGCGGACTAGCGGGAGCCACCGGGGAGCTGTTTTTT. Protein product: CASGLAGATGELFF.

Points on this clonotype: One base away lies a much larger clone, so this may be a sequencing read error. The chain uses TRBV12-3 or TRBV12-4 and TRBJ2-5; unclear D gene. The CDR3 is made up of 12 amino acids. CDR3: CASSLTTETQCF. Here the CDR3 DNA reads TGTGCCAGCAGTTTAACAACTGAGACCCAGTGCTTC.

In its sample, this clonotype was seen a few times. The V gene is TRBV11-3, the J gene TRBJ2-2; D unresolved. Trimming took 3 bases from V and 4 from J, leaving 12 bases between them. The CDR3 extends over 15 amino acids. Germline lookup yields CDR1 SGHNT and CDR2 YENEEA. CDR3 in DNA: TGTGCCAGCAGCTTGAACTACCCAACCACCGGGGAGCTGTTTTTT. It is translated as CASSLNYPTTGELFF.

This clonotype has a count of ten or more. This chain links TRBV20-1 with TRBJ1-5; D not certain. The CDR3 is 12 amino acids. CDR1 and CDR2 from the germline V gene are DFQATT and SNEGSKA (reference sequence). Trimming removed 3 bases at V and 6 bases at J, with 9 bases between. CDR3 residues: CSASLGGQPQHF. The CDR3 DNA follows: TGCAGTGCTAGTTTGGGAGGTCAGCCCCAGCATTTT.

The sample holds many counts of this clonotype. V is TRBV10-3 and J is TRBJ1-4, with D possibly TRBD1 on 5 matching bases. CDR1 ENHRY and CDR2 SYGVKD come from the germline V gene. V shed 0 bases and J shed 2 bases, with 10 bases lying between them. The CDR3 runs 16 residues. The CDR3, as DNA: TGTGCCATCAGTGAGTCGGGGCGAACTACTAATGAAAAACTGTTTTTT. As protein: CAISESGRTTNEKLFF.

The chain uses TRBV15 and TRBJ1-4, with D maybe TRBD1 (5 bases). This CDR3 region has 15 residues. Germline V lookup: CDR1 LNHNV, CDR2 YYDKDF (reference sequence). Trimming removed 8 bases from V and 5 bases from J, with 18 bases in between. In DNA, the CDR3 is TGTGCCACCGCTAGCGGGAGGGCAGGGAATGAAAAACTGTTTTTT. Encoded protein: CATASGRAGNEKLFF. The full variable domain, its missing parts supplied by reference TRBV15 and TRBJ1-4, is DAMVIQNPRYQVTQFGKPVTLSCSQTLNHNVMYWYQQKSSQAPKLLFHYYDKDFNNEADTPDNFQSRRPNTSFCFLDIRSPGLGDTAMYLCATASGRAGNEKLFFGSGTQLSVL.

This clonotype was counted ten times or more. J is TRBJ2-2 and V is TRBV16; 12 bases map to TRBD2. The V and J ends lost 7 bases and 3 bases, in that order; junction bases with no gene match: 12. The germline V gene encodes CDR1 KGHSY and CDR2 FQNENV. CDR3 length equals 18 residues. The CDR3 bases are TGTGCCAGCACCAAAGACCTAGCGGGAGGGCCCGACACCGGGGAGCTGTTTTTT. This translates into CASTKDLAGGPDTGELFF.

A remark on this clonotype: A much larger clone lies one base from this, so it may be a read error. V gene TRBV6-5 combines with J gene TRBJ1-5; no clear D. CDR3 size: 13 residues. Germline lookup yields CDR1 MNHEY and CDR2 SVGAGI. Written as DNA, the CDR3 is TGTGCCAGCGCCGTTCCTTCCTATCAGCCCCAGCGTTTT. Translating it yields CASAVPSYQPQRF.

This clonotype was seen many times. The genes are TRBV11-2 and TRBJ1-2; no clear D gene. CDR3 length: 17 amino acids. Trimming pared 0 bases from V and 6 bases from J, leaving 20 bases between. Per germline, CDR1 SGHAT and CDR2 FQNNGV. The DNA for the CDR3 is TGTGCCAGCAGCTTAGATAGGTCGAGAGGGCAGGCTCATGGCTACACCTTC. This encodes CASSLDRSRGQAHGYTF.

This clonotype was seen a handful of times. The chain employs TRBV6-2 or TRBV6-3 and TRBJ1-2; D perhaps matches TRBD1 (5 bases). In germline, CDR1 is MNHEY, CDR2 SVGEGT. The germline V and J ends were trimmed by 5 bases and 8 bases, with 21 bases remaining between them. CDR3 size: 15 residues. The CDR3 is CASSLQDEIVRGYTF. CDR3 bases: TGTGCCAGCAGTCTACAGGATGAGATTGTGCGGGGCTACACCTTC.

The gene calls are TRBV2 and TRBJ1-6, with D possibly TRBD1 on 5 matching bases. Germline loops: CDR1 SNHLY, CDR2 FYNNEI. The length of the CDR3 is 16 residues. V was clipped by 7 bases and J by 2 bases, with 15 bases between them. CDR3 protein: CASIEGRDAYNSPLHF. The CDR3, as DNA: TGTGCCAGCATCGAGGGGCGGGACGCCTATAATTCACCCCTCCACTTT.